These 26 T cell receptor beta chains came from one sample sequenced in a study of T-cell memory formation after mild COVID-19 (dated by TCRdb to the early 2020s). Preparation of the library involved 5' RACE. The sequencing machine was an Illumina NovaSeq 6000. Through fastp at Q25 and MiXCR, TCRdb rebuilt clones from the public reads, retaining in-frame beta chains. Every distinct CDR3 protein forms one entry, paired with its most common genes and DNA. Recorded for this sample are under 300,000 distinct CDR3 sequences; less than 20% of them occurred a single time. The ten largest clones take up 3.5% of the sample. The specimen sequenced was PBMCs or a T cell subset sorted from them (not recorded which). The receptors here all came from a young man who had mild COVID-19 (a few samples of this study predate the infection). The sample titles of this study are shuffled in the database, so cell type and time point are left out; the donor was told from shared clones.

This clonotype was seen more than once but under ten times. The CDR3 spells CSARHRDSGDYEQYF. In DNA form, the CDR3 reads TGCAGTGCCCGTCACCGGGACAGCGGGGATTACGAGCAGTACTTC. The rearrangement links TRBV20-1 to TRBJ2-7; the D gene could be TRBD1 or TRBD2 (7 bases each). CDR1 is DFQATT and CDR2 is SNEGSKA in the germline V gene (reference sequence). This CDR3 region has 15 residues. V was trimmed by 6 bases and J by 4 bases, leaving 22 bases between them.

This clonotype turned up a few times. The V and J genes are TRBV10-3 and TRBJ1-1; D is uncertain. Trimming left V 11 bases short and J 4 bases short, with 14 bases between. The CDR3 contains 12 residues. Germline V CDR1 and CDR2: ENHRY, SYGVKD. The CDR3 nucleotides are TGTGCCGCCCGGAGGGAGGGCACTGAAGCTTTCTTT. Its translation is CAARREGTEAFF.

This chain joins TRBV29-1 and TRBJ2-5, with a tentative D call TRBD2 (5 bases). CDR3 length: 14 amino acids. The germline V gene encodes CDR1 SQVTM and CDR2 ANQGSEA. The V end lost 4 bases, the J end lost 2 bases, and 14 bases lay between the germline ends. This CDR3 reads CSVGGWGAQETQYF. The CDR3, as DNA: TGCAGCGTTGGGGGTTGGGGAGCTCAAGAGACCCAGTACTTC.

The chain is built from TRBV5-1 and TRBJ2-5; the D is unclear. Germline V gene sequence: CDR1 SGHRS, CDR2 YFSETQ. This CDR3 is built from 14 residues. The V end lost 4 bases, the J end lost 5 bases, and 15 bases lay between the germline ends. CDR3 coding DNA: TGCGCCAGCAGCCTCCTATCAAGTCGGGAGACCCAGTACTTC. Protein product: CASSLLSSRETQYF.

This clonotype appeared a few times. The CDR3 bases are TGCAGTGCTAGGCGCGGGGGGGCCCCAGAGACCCAGTACTTC. Its translation is CSARRGGAPETQYF. V and J are TRBV20-1 and TRBJ2-5; TRBD2 agrees at 9 bases. CDR3 length: 14 amino acids. Germline CDR1 reads DFQATT; CDR2 reads SNEGSKA (reference sequence). V dropped 3 bases and J dropped 4; count of bases not matched to a gene: 6.

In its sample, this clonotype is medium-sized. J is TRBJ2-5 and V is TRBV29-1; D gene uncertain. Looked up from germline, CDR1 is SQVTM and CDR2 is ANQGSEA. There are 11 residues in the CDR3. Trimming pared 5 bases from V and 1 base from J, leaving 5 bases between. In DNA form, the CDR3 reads TGCAGCGTTTGGATCCAAGAGACCCAGTACTTC. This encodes CSVWIQETQYF.

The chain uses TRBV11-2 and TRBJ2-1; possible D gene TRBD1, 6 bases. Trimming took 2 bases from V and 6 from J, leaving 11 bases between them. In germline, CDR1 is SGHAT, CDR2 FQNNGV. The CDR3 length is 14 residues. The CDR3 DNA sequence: TGTGCCAGCAGCTTAAGGCTAGGGGGCAATGAGCAGTTCTTC. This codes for CASSLRLGGNEQFF.

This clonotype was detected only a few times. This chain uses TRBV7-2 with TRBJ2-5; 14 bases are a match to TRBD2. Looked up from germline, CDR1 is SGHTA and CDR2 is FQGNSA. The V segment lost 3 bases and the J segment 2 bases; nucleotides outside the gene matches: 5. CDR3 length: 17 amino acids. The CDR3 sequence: CASSLGLAGAQQETQYF. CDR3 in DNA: TGTGCCAGCAGCTTGGGACTAGCGGGGGCCCAGCAAGAGACCCAGTACTTC.

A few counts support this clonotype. In DNA form, the CDR3 reads TGTGCCAGCAGTGGACCGGGGGGTTCGGCCGAGCAGTACTTC. Amino acid sequence: CASSGPGGSAEQYF. The chain recombines TRBV6-5 with TRBJ2-7; 7 nucleotides align to TRBD2. Trimming at V came to 5 bases and at J to 6 bases, leaving 10 bases not matched to a gene. Germline CDR1 and CDR2: MNHEY and SVGAGI. The CDR3 covers 14 residues.

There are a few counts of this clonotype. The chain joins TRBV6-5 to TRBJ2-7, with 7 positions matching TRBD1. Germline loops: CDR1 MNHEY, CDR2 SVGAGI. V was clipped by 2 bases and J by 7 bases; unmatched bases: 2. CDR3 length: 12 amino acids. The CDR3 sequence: CASSYRGQEQYF. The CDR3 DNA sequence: TGTGCCAGCAGTTACAGGGGGCAGGAGCAGTACTTC.

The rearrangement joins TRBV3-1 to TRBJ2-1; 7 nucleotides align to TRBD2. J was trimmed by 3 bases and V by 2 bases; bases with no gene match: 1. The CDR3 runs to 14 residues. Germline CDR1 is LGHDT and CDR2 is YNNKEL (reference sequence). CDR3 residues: CASSQQRGYNEQFF. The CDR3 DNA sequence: TGTGCCAGCAGCCAACAGCGGGGCTACAATGAGCAGTTCTTC.

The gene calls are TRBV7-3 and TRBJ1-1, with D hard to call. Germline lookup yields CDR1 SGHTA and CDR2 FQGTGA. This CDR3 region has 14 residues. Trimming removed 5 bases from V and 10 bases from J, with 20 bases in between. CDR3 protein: CASSPRAFTSRAFF. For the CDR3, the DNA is TGTGCCAGCAGCCCGCGTGCCTTTACGTCTAGAGCTTTCTTT.

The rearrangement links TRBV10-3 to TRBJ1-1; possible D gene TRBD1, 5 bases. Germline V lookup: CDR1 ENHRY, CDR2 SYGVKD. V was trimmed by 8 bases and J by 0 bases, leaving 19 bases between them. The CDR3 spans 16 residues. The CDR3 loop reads CAIRASSGLMNTEAFF. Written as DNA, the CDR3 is TGTGCCATCCGGGCTTCTTCGGGACTCATGAACACTGAAGCTTTCTTT.

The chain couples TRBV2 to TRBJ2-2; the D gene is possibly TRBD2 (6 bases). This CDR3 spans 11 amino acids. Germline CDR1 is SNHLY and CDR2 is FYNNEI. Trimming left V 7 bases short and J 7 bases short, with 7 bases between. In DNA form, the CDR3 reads TGTGCCAGCATCGGGGGCGGGGAGCTGTTTTTT. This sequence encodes CASIGGGELFF.

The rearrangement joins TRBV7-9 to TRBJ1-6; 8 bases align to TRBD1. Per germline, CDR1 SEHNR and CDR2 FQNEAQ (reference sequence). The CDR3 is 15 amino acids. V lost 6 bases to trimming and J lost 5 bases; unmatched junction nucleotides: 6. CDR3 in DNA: TGTGCCAGCAGTTTCGGACAGGGACATAATTCACCCCTCCACTTT. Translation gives CASSFGQGHNSPLHF.

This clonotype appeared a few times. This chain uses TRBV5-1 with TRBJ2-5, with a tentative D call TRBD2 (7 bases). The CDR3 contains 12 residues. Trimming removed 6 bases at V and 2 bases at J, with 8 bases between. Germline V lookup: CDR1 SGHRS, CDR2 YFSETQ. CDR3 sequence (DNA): TGCGCCAGCAAGGGGGGGCAAGAGACCCAGTACTTC. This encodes CASKGGQETQYF.

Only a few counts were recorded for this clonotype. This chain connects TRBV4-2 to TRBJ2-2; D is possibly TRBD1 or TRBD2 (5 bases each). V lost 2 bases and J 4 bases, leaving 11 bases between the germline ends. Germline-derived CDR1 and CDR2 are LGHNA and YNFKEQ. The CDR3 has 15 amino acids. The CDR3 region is CASSQQLGATGELFF. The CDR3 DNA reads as TGTGCCAGCAGCCAACAACTAGGGGCCACCGGGGAGCTGTTTTTT.

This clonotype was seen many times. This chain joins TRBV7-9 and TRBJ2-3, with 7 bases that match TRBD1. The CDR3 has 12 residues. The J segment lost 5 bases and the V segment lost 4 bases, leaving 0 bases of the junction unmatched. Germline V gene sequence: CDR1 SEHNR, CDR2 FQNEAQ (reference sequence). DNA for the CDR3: TGTGCCAGCAGCTCAGGGGGAGATACGCAGTATTTT. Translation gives CASSSGGDTQYF.

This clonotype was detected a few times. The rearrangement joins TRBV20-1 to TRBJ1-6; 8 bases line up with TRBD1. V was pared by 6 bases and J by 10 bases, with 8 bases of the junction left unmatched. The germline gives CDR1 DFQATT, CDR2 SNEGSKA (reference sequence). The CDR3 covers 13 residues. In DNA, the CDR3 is TGCAGTGCCCGGACAGGGAGGGGATCACCCCTCCACTTT. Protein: CSARTGRGSPLHF.

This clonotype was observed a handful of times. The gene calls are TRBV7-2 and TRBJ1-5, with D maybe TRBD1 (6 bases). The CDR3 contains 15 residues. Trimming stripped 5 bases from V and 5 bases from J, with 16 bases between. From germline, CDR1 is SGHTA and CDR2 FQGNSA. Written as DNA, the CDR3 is TGTGCCAGCAGCACAAATACAGGGCAAGATCAGCCCCAGCATTTT. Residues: CASSTNTGQDQPQHF. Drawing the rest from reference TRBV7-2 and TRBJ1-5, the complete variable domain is GAGVSQSPSNKVTEKGKDVELRCDPISGHTALYWYRQSLGQGLEFLIYFQGNSAPDKSGLPSDRFSAERTGGSVSTLTIQRTQQEDSAVYLCASSTNTGQDQPQHFGDGTRLSIL.

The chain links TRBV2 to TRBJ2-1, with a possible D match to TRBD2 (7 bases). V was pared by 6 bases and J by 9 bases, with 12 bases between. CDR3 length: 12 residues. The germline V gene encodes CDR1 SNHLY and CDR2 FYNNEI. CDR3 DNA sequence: TGTGCCAGCAGAGGGGGGGATGGTGAGCAGTTCTTC. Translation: CASRGGDGEQFF.

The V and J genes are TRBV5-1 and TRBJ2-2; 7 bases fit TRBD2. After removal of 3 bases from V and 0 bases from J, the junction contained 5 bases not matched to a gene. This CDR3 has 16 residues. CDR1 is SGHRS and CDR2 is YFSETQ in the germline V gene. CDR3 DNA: TGCGCCAGCAGCTACGTACGGGGGGCGAACACCGGGGAGCTGTTTTTT. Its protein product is CASSYVRGANTGELFF.

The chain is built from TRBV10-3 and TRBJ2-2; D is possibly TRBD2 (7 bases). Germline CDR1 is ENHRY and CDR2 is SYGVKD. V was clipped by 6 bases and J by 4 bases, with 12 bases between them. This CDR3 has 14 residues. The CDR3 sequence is CAISGGRSTGELFF. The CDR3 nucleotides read TGTGCCATCAGCGGGGGGCGTAGCACCGGGGAGCTGTTTTTT.

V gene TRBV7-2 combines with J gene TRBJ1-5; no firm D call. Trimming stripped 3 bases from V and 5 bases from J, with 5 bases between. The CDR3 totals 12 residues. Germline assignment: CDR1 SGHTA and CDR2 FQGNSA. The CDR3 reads CASSFNYQPQHF. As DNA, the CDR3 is TGTGCCAGCAGCTTCAACTATCAGCCCCAGCATTTT. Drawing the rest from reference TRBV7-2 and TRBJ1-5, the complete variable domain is GAGVSQSPSNKVTEKGKDVELRCDPISGHTALYWYRQSLGQGLEFLIYFQGNSAPDKSGLPSDRFSAERTGGSVSTLTIQRTQQEDSAVYLCASSFNYQPQHFGDGTRLSIL.

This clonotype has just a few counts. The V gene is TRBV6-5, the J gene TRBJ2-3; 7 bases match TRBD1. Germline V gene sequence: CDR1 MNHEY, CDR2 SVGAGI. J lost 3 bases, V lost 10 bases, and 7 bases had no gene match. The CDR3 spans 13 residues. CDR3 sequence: CATPSRGTDTQYF. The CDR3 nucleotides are TGTGCCACCCCGAGCAGGGGGACAGATACGCAGTATTTT.

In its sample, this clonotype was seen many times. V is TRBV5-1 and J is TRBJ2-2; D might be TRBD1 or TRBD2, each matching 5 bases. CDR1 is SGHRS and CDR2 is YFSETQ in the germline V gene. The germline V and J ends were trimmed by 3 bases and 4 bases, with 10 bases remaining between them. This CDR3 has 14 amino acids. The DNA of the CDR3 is TGCGCCAGCAGCTCAGGGACGACCACCGGGGAGCTGTTTTTT. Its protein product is CASSSGTTTGELFF. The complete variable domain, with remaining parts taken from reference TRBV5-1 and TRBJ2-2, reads KAGVTQTPRYLIKTRGQQVTLSCSPISGHRSVSWYQQTPGQGLQFLFEYFSETQRNKGNFPGRFSGRQFSNSRSEMNVSTLELGDSALYLCASSSGTTTGELFFGEGSRLTVL.